The clone carrying this T cell receptor (beta chain) was observed a few times. This entry is derived from a study of human T cells and chemical hapten exposure. Per the germline V gene, CDR1 is MDHEN and CDR2 is SYDVKM. Between the trimmed V and J ends, which lost 3 bases and 5 bases, there was a span of 14 bases. The CDR3 sequence is 14 residues long. As to time point: pre-sensitization, week 0. Treatment reported: therapeutic diphenylcyclopropenone sensitization with weekly scalp DPC. MiXCR was run by TCRdb on the RACE reads, yielding one entry per CDR3 protein. The data show about 300,000 distinct CDR3 sequences, around 5.5% seen once.

Sequencing used whole blood, obtained in connection with sensitization to the hapten diphenylcyclopropenone (DPC). The source of this sequence is a young woman with alopecia areata. Some clones in this sample may be carry-over from other donors' samples. The V gene is TRBV28, the J gene TRBJ2-7; D may be TRBD2 (5 bases). The CDR3 DNA sequence: TGTGCCAGCAGTTTCGGAGGATCAGCAAACGAGCAGTACTTC. Amino acids: CASSFGGSANEQYF.